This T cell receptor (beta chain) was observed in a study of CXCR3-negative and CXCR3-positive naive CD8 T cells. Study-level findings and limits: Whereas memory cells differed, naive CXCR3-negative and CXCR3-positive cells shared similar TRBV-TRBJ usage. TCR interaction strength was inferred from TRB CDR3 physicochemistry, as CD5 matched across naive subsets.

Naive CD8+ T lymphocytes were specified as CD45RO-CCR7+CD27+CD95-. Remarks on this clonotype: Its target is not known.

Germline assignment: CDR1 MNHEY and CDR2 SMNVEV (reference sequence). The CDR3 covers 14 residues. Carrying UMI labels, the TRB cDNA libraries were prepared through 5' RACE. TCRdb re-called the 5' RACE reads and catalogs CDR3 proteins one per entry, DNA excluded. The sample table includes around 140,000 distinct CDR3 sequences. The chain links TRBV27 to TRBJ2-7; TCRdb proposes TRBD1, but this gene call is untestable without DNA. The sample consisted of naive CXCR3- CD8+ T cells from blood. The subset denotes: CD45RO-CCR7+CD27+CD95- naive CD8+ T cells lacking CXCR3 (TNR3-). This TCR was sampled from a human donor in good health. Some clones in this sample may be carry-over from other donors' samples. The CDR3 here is CASSRGTDSYEQYF.